This TCR beta chain was recorded in a study of blood T cell repertoires in COVID-19. Using immunoSEQ multiplex PCR, the repertoire was profiled, and TCRdb retains in-frame clones only, with some absent. The sample carries about 190,000 clones, 78% recorded once. From germline, CDR1 is LGHNA and CDR2 YNFKEQ. Trimming took off 0 bases at V and 1 base at J, with 18 bases between the two ends. This CDR3 region has 18 residues. The count of this clone is one. The sequencing sample was made of peripheral blood. This receptor was identified in a woman older than 75 with active or convalescent COVID-19. This chain joins TRBV4-2 and TRBJ1-1, with D tentatively TRBD1 (6 bases). The DNA of the CDR3 is TGTGCCAGCAGCCAAGACACTACGAGGGGGGGCAGGAACACTGAAGCTTTCTTT. It encodes CASSQDTTRGGRNTEAFF.